This T cell receptor (beta chain) was observed in a study of blood T cell repertoires in COVID-19. Looking at the study overall: Samples came from the United States, Italy and Spain, spanning acute and convalescent COVID-19. PBMCs, B-cell-depleted T cells, or T cells were the source of the cDNA or gDNA that made up the material.

This CDR3 contains 14 residues. With 4 bases clipped from V and 6 bases from J, the junction kept 7 bases outside the gene matches. Per germline, CDR1 LNHDA and CDR2 SQIVND (reference sequence). In the study's own analysis: Reference gene primer amplification yielded estimated nucleated cell counts. TCRdb's copy holds only in-frame clones and misses some; the assay was immunoSEQ multiplex PCR. The V and J calls and clone size are taken from that table; D and trimming were inferred from the DNA. This sample has approximately 130,000 clones, with roughly 79% found just once. The source material was peripheral blood. The source is a woman aged 55 to 70 with active or convalescent COVID-19. The rearrangement uses TRBV19 and TRBJ2-3; 7 positions match TRBD2. In DNA, the CDR3 is TGTGCCAGTAGTACGTCTAGCGGTATTGATACGCAGTATTTT. It translates to CASSTSSGIDTQYF. The full variable domain, rest sourced from reference TRBV19 and TRBJ2-3, is DGGITQSPKYLFRKEGQNVTLSCEQNLNHDAMYWYRQDPGQGLRLIYYSQIVNDFQKGDIAEGYSVSREKKESFPLTVTSAQKNPTAFYLCASSTSSGIDTQYFGPGTRLTVL.